This record covers a single TCR beta chain. Its antigen remains unknown. Primers included in the PCR were 60 Vbeta and 13 Jbeta primers. Profiling relied on immunoSEQ multiplex PCR, and the TCRdb table lists in-frame clones only, not all of them. Here the sample spans around 120,000 clones, approximately 77% being singletons. This entry belongs to a study of cytomegalovirus exposure and HLA in healthy donors. The study's findings and limits: TCR beta V segments were, for the most part, productive about 87% or about 30% of the time in an earlier analysis.

The germline gives CDR1 MNHEY, CDR2 SVGAGI. This CDR3 contains 14 residues. Trimming stripped 0 bases from V and 1 base from J, with 6 bases between. Sequences were obtained from PBMCs. This clonotype originated in a man between 18 and 35 years old in good health and CMV-seronegative. The chain combines TRBV6-5 with TRBJ1-1; no clear D gene. CDR3 DNA: TGTGCCAGCAGTTACTCGAACTGGAACACTGAAGCTTTCTTT. Protein product: CASSYSNWNTEAFF.